A single sample is the source of the 6 T cell receptor beta chains below, sequenced in a study of shared clonotypes between healthy human individuals. Measured with immunoSEQ multiplex PCR; TCRdb has only the in-frame clones, and not every one. Here the sample spans about 490,000 clones, roughly four fifths being singletons. The sequenced material came from PBMCs. The receptor source for this set is a woman in her 40s in good health. Some clones in this sample may be carry-over from other donors' samples.

This clone was seen once. The chain couples TRBV7-2 to TRBJ2-7; no clear D. The CDR3 runs 14 residues. From germline, CDR1 is SGHTA and CDR2 FQGNSA. Trimming left V 1 base short and J 4 bases short, with 11 bases between. CDR3 sequence: CASSLVGTIYEQYF. The CDR3 DNA reads as TGTGCCAGCAGCTTAGTTGGTACCATATACGAGCAGTACTTC.

This chain joins TRBV27 and TRBJ2-1; D call uncertain. The CDR3 is made up of 13 amino acids. Trimming left V 6 bases short and J 4 bases short, with 10 bases between. Germline loops: CDR1 MNHEY, CDR2 SMNVEV (reference sequence). The CDR3 DNA follows: TGTGCCAGCAGAGCCCAGATATACAATGAGCAGTTCTTC. As protein: CASRAQIYNEQFF.

The V and J genes are TRBV19 and TRBJ1-4; D remains ambiguous. This CDR3 comprises 13 residues. Germline V CDR1 and CDR2: LNHDA, SQIVND (reference sequence). Trimming cost V 2 bases and J 8 bases, with 9 bases left between them. The CDR3 loop is CASSISSGEKLFF. The DNA for the CDR3 is TGTGCCAGTAGTATAAGTTCGGGGGAAAAACTGTTTTTT.

This clone occurred once. The CDR3 DNA is TGTGCCAGCCTTAGGGAGACCCAGTACTTC. Its translation is CASLRETQYF. The chain recombines TRBV6-1 with TRBJ2-5; D unresolved. This CDR3 has 10 amino acids. Trimming took off 8 bases at V and 5 bases at J, with 6 bases between the two ends. Germline loops: CDR1 MNHNS, CDR2 SASEGT.

The genes are TRBV7-9 and TRBJ1-4, with a tentative D call TRBD1 (6 bases). CDR3 length equals 16 residues. Germline V gene sequence: CDR1 SEHNR, CDR2 FQNEAQ (reference sequence). V was cut by 1 base and J by 0 bases, with 9 bases left in between. CDR3 nucleotides: TGTGCCAGCAGCTTAGGTGGGGGCGCAACTAATGAAAAACTGTTTTTT. Translating it yields CASSLGGGATNEKLFF.

The rearrangement uses TRBV5-4 and TRBJ2-2; D is uncertain. The CDR3 length is 17 residues. Trimming removed 1 base from V and 6 bases from J, with 19 bases in between. The germline gives CDR1 SGHNT, CDR2 YYREEE (reference sequence). CDR3 coding DNA: TGTGCCAGCAGCTTGCTGGCCGATAGTGCGGTAGCCGGGGAGCTGTTTTTT. Protein: CASSLLADSAVAGELFF.